The 2 T cell receptor beta chains below come from one sample, sequenced in a study of blood T cell repertoires in COVID-19. TCRdb's copy holds only in-frame clones and misses some; the assay was immunoSEQ multiplex PCR. The sample lists about 100,000 clones, more than 75% occurring once. Sequences were obtained from peripheral blood. The receptors stem from a man aged 25 to 40 in a cohort sampled during active COVID-19.

The chain links TRBV2 to TRBJ2-3; a weak D match, TRBD2 (6 bases). The CDR3 is 15 amino acids. Germline V lookup: CDR1 SNHLY, CDR2 FYNNEI. Trimming cost V 7 bases and J 2 bases, with 16 bases left between them. The CDR3 DNA reads as TGTGCCAGCAATTCTCAGCGGGTTATCACAGATACGCAGTATTTT. Translated, it gives CASNSQRVITDTQYF.

V usage is TRBV7-2 and J usage is TRBJ1-3, with D maybe TRBD1 (6 bases). This CDR3 has 16 residues. V was clipped by 1 base and J by 0 bases, with 10 bases between them. Germline V CDR1 and CDR2: SGHTA, FQGNSA. CDR3 amino acids: CASSLGQASSGNTIYF. DNA of the CDR3: TGTGCCAGCAGCTTAGGACAGGCGAGCTCTGGAAACACCATATATTTT.